This is a list of T cell receptor beta chains from one sample in a study of blood T cell repertoires in COVID-19. Assay used: immunoSEQ multiplex PCR; TCRdb lists only in-frame clones, some missing. The sample holds some 400,000 clones, 85% to 90% seen once. Sequenced material: PBMCs or T cells enriched from blood (not recorded which). All receptors derive from a man aged 25-45 years who had recovered from COVID-19. Both conserved end residues are part of each CDR3. A D gene is named only where the DNA matches it firmly. Some rows mark clone size as missing; the rest say once, few, many or name a class of expanded clone.

V gene,clone size,D gene,J gene,CDR3 DNA,CDR3 protein
TRBV7-9,many,TRBD1,TRBJ2-7,TGTGCTGGACAGGGTAATTACGAGCAGTACTTC,CAGQGNYEQYF
TRBV4-1,-,-,TRBJ2-4,TGCGCCAGCAGCCAAGTAGATGTAGCCAAAAACATTCAGTACTTC,CASSQVDVAKNIQYF
TRBV2,-,TRBD1,TRBJ1-2,TGTGCCAGCAGGGGAGGACAGGGAAATGGCTACACCTTC,CASRGGQGNGYTF
TRBV28,-,-,TRBJ2-5,TGTGCCAGCAGAAACAGGGTAATTAGAGAGACCCAGTACTTC,CASRNRVIRETQYF
TRBV29-1,-,TRBD2,TRBJ2-5,TGCAGCGTTCTATCATTCGCTAGCGGGCAAGAGACCCAGTACTTC,CSVLSFASGQETQYF
TRBV19,-,TRBD1,TRBJ1-3,TGTGCCAGTGGCAGGGGGCGAGGTGGAAACACCATATATTTT,CASGRGRGGNTIYF
TRBV19,-,TRBD1,TRBJ2-1,TGTGCCAGTAGCACACTCCCTGGGACAGGGGAGGACAATGAGCAGTTCTTC,CASSTLPGTGEDNEQFF
TRBV2,-,TRBD2,TRBJ2-7,TGTGCCAGCAGGGGTGGGACGGGGGGCGAGCAGTACTTC,CASRGGTGGEQYF
TRBV24-1,once,-,TRBJ1-1,TGTGCCACCAAACAGGGCCTGAACACTGAAGCTTTCTTT,CATKQGLNTEAFF
TRBV6-5,few,-,TRBJ1-5,TGTGCCAGCAGCCAGACAGGCCCGACTTATCAGCCCCAGCATTTT,CASSQTGPTYQPQHF
TRBV19,-,TRBD1,TRBJ1-1,TGTGCCAGTAGTATTGGGAAAGGGACAGGGCACGAAGCTTTCTTT,CASSIGKGTGHEAFF
TRBV2,-,-,TRBJ2-5,TGTGCCAGCAGTGAAGGCAGGCGGACCCAGTACTTC,CASSEGRRTQYF
TRBV28,-,TRBD1,TRBJ1-2,TGTGCCAGCAGTTGGGTGACAGGGGCCAACTATGGCTACACCTTC,CASSWVTGANYGYTF
TRBV28,-,TRBD1,TRBJ2-2,TGTGCCAGCACCCGGGACAGGGTTACCGGGGAGCTGTTTTTT,CASTRDRVTGELFF
TRBV28,-,-,TRBJ1-4,TGTGCCAGCAGTGCACAGGGAGCAACTAATGAAAAACTGTTTTTT,CASSAQGATNEKLFF
TRBV7-9,-,-,TRBJ2-5,TGTGCCAGCAATGCGGGGTCGGAGACCCAGTACTTC,CASNAGSETQYF
TRBV28,-,TRBD1,TRBJ1-2,TGTGCCAGCAGCCCGGACAGGAAGATCTATGGCTACACCTTC,CASSPDRKIYGYTF
TRBV2,-,-,TRBJ1-2,TGTGCCAGCAGTGAAAATGACCCAGGGTTGGGTGGCTACACCTTC,CASSENDPGLGGYTF
TRBV12-2,-,-,TRBJ1-2,TGTGCAAGTCGCAATTACAAACCGGGGGGATTCTATGGCTACACCTTC,CASRNYKPGGFYGYTF
TRBV4-2,-,TRBD2,TRBJ2-7,TGTGCCAGCAGCTCCCTCCTAGCGGGAGTCTACGAGCAGTACTTC,CASSSLLAGVYEQYF
TRBV6-5,-,-,TRBJ2-3,TGTGCCAGCAGTCCCGTTAAGGGGTCTCATACCCAGTATTTT,CASSPVKGSHTQYF
TRBV19,-,TRBD1,TRBJ1-4,TGTGCCAGTCGCCCAGGACAGGGGGGGGGTAATGAAAAACTGTTTTTT,CASRPGQGGGNEKLFF
TRBV2,-,-,TRBJ2-5,TGTGCCAGCAGTGAACCCGGGTCGGAGACCCAGTACTTC,CASSEPGSETQYF
TRBV2,-,TRBD1,TRBJ1-2,TGTGCCAGCAGACCTGGACAGGTCGGGTATGGCTACACCTTC,CASRPGQVGYGYTF
TRBV6-1,-,-,TRBJ1-5,TGTGCCAGCAGTGAACGCCCAGGGAAGGGTCAGCCCCAGCATTTT,CASSERPGKGQPQHF
TRBV5-6,-,TRBD2,TRBJ2-1,TGTGCCAGCAGCTTTTTAACTAGCGGGAGTTTGGGTGAGCAGTTCTTC,CASSFLTSGSLGEQFF
TRBV7-8,-,-,TRBJ2-7,TGTGCCAGCAGCTTACGGGCCGGGAACTACGAGCAGTACTTC,CASSLRAGNYEQYF
TRBV4-1,-,TRBD1,TRBJ1-1,TGCGCCAGCAGCCCTGGACAGGGACAAAACACTGAAGCTTTCTTT,CASSPGQGQNTEAFF
TRBV7-6,-,TRBD1,TRBJ1-4,TGTGCCAGCAGCTTGGGACAGATGAAAGCAACTAATGAAAAACTGTTTTTT,CASSLGQMKATNEKLFF
TRBV28,-,TRBD1,TRBJ1-5,TGTGCCAGCAGCCCCGCCGGGACAGGGTTCGGTCAGCCCCAGCATTTT,CASSPAGTGFGQPQHF
TRBV12-3/TRBV12-4,-,TRBD2,TRBJ2-7,TGTGCCAGCAGTCACGGACTAGCGGCCGAGCAGTACTTC,CASSHGLAAEQYF
TRBV18,-,-,TRBJ2-2,TGTGCCAGCTCACCTCAAGAGAACTCCGGGGAGCTGTTTTTT,CASSPQENSGELFF
TRBV2,-,TRBD2,TRBJ2-7,TGTGCCAGCATGACTAGCGGGGGGTACGAGCAGTACTTC,CASMTSGGYEQYF
TRBV10-3,-,TRBD1,TRBJ1-5,TGTGCCATCAGTCCGGGACAGGGGGTAAGCAATCAGCCCCAGCATTTT,CAISPGQGVSNQPQHF
TRBV2,-,-,TRBJ1-1,TGTGCCAGCATAGCGGGTGAAGCTTTCTTT,CASIAGEAFF
TRBV11-2,-,-,TRBJ1-1,TGTGCCAGCAGCTTGATGAGGGAACCCGCTTTCTTT,CASSLMREPAFF
TRBV29-1,-,-,TRBJ1-2,TGCAGCGTTGTCTACAGCAACTATGGCTACACCTTC,CSVVYSNYGYTF
TRBV10-3,-,TRBD2,TRBJ2-3,TGTGCCATCAGTGAGTCGCGGGAGAGCACAGATACGCAGTATTTT,CAISESRESTDTQYF
TRBV15,-,-,TRBJ2-7,TGTGCCACCAGCAGAGATTTAGGGAGCTACGAGCAGTACTTC,CATSRDLGSYEQYF
TRBV5-1,-,-,TRBJ2-1,TGCGCCAGCAGCCCGGGGCGGGAAGGCCGTGGGAATGAGCAGTTCTTC,CASSPGREGRGNEQFF
TRBV19,once,TRBD1,TRBJ1-4,TGTGCCAGTAGCCGCCACAGGGGGCGCGGGGATGAAAAACTGTTTTTT,CASSRHRGRGDEKLFF
TRBV5-1,-,TRBD1,TRBJ2-3,TGCGCCAGCAGCCTATCACGGGACAGGGTACCAGATACGCAGTATTTT,CASSLSRDRVPDTQYF
TRBV7-6,-,-,TRBJ2-2,TGTGCCAGCAGCTTAAGTTTCGGGAGTGAGACCGGGGAGCTGTTTTTT,CASSLSFGSETGELFF
TRBV6-5,medium-sized,TRBD2,TRBJ2-1,TGTGCCAGCATTCTCCCGGGGGGGACCGGAGATGAGCAGTTCTTC,CASILPGGTGDEQFF
TRBV28,-,TRBD1,TRBJ2-3,TGTGCCAGCACCGTGGGGACAGCTCCTATCCAGTATTTT,CASTVGTAPIQYF
TRBV15,-,TRBD1,TRBJ2-1,TGTGCCACCAGCAGAGATTTAGGGGGCCTTTACAATGAGCAGTTCTTC,CATSRDLGGLYNEQFF
TRBV6-5,-,-,TRBJ1-2,TGTGCCAGCACTCAAAACAGGGCTAACTATGGCTACACCTTC,CASTQNRANYGYTF
TRBV5-1,-,-,TRBJ2-1,TGCGCCAGCAACCCTGACTTCCTTGGACATTCCTACAATGAGCAGTTCTTC,CASNPDFLGHSYNEQFF
TRBV3-1/TRBV3-2,-,TRBD2,TRBJ2-1,TGTGCCAGCAGCCAAAGAAAGAAACTAGCGGGAGAGCTCAATGAGCAGTTCTTC,CASSQRKKLAGELNEQFF
TRBV13,-,TRBD1,TRBJ2-1,TGTGCCAGCAGTCCGGGACAGCCGACCAATGAGCAGTTCTTC,CASSPGQPTNEQFF
TRBV19,-,-,TRBJ1-5,TGTGCCAGTAGCGAAATCTCGGGTGGAGTATATCAGCCCCAGCATTTT,CASSEISGGVYQPQHF
TRBV28,-,-,TRBJ1-1,TGTGCCAGCAGTTTAGGGGCAGTGACTTTGAACACTGAAGCTTTCTTT,CASSLGAVTLNTEAFF
TRBV24-1,-,TRBD2,TRBJ2-1,TGTGCCACCAGTGATTTGGCTAGCGGGAGGTATGAGCAGTTCTTC,CATSDLASGRYEQFF
TRBV6-1,-,-,TRBJ1-5,TGTGCCAGCAGTGACAACACTCAGCCCCAGCATTTT,CASSDNTQPQHF
TRBV29-1,few,TRBD1,TRBJ2-1,TGCAGCGTGGCGGACAGGGGATACAATGAGCAGTTCTTC,CSVADRGYNEQFF
TRBV27,-,-,TRBJ2-1,TGTGCCAGCAGTTCGGACAGCTTAACCTACAATGAGCAGTTCTTC,CASSSDSLTYNEQFF
TRBV28,-,TRBD1,TRBJ2-2,TGTGCCAGCAGTTCCGCAGGGACAGGGTTGGGGCACACCGGGGAGCTGTTTTTT,CASSSAGTGLGHTGELFF
TRBV2,-,-,TRBJ2-7,TGTGCCAGCAGTGAGGCAGGGGCCCCCTACGAGCAGTACTTC,CASSEAGAPYEQYF
TRBV5-1,once,TRBD1,TRBJ1-2,TGCGCCAGCAGTTCCCCGACAGGGAGTAAAGGTGGCTACACCTTC,CASSSPTGSKGGYTF